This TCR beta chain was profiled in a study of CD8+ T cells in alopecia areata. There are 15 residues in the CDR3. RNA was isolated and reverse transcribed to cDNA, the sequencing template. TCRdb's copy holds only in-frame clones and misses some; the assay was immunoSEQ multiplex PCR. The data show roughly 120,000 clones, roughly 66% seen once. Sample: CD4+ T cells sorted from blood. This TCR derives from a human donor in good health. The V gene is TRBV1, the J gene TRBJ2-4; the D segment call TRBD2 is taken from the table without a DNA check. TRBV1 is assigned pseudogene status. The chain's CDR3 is CTSIITEGAKNIQYF. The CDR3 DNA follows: TGCACCAGCATCATCACCGAGGGAGCCAAAAACATTCAGTACTTC.